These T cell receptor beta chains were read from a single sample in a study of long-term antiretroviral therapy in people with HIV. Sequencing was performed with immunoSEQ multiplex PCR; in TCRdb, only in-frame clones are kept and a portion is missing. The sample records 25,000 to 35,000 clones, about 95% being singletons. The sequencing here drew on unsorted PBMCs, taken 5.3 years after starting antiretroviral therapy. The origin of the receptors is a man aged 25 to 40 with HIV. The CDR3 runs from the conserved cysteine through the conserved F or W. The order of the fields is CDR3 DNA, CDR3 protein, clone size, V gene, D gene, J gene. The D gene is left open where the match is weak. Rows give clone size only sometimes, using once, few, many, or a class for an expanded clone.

TGTGCCAGCAGTGAATGGGGCACTGAAGCTTTCTTT	CASSEWGTEAFF	NA	TRBV6-1	NA	TRBJ1-1
TGTGCCAGCAGCTTCGGGACAAGAGGCTACGAGCAGTACTTC	CASSFGTRGYEQYF	NA	TRBV5-4	NA	TRBJ2-7
TGTGCCAGCAGTGACTCGGAGGGATCACCCCTCCACTTT	CASSDSEGSPLHF	NA	TRBV6-4	NA	TRBJ1-6
TGTGCCAGCAGCCAGACCGATAGCGGGGGGGCTGGGGATGAGCAGTTCTTC	CASSQTDSGGAGDEQFF	NA	TRBV13	TRBD2	TRBJ2-1
TGCGCCAGCAGCTTGGGGGACAGGACTGAAGCTTTCTTT	CASSLGDRTEAFF	NA	TRBV5-1	TRBD1	TRBJ1-1
TGTGCCAGCTCACTGATGACAGGGGCCATTGCAACTAATGAAAAACTGTTTTTT	CASSLMTGAIATNEKLFF	NA	TRBV18	TRBD1	TRBJ1-4
TGTGCCATCAGGCAGCGGGAGTTCACAGATACGCAGTATTTT	CAIRQREFTDTQYF	NA	TRBV10-3	TRBD2	TRBJ2-3
TGCGCCAGCAGCTTGGAAAGTTTTGGTCAGCCCCAGCATTTT	CASSLESFGQPQHF	NA	TRBV5-1	NA	TRBJ1-5
TGTGCCAGGGAGAGGACAGGAGCGAACACCGGGGAGCTGTTTTTT	CARERTGANTGELFF	NA	TRBV2	TRBD1	TRBJ2-2
TGTGCCAGCAGGTGGACAGGGGGGAATGAGCAGTTCTTC	CASRWTGGNEQFF	NA	TRBV2	TRBD1	TRBJ2-1
TGTGCCAGCAGCGTAGAAGGGAGGAGGGATGAGCAGTTCTTC	CASSVEGRRDEQFF	NA	TRBV9	NA	TRBJ2-1
TGTGCCAGCAGCCTAAGGGGGCTAGCGGGAGTTGAGACCCAGTACTTC	CASSLRGLAGVETQYF	NA	TRBV28	TRBD2	TRBJ2-5
TGTGCCAGCAGCCAGGTGACAAGCTCTGGAAACACCATATATTTT	CASSQVTSSGNTIYF	NA	TRBV4-2	NA	TRBJ1-3
TGCGCCAGCAGCTTGGCAGGGGGAGCGGCCAAAAACATTCAGTACTTC	CASSLAGGAAKNIQYF	NA	TRBV5-1	TRBD1	TRBJ2-4
TGTGCCAGCAGTTACGGCAGCTCTAATGAAAAACTGTTTTTT	CASSYGSSNEKLFF	NA	TRBV6-5	NA	TRBJ1-4
TGCGCCAGCAGCCAAGAGGTCACCTACTATGGCTACACCTTC	CASSQEVTYYGYTF	NA	TRBV4-1	NA	TRBJ1-2
TGTGCCACCCTCGCTACCCGGGACGTAGACAATGAGCAGTTCTTC	CATLATRDVDNEQFF	NA	TRBV13	NA	TRBJ2-1
TGTGCCAGCCGACCGATCCTGAACACTGAAGCTTTCTTT	CASRPILNTEAFF	once	TRBV27	NA	TRBJ1-1
TGTGCCAGCAGCTTAGCGGCCGAAAAACTGTTTTTT	CASSLAAEKLFF	NA	TRBV7-9	NA	TRBJ1-4
TGTGCCAGCAGCTCCACCTATTTATACGCGAACACCGGGGAGCTGTTTTTT	CASSSTYLYANTGELFF	NA	TRBV11-3	NA	TRBJ2-2
TGTGCCAGCAGTTTATTAGGGATTCGCAATCAGCCCCAGCATTTT	CASSLLGIRNQPQHF	NA	TRBV27	NA	TRBJ1-5
TGTGCCAGCAGTCACAGGGTCTTCTACGAGCAGTACTTC	CASSHRVFYEQYF	NA	TRBV7-2	NA	TRBJ2-7